The 9 T cell receptor beta chains reported below all come from one sample, sequenced in a study of T cells in Graves' hyperthyroidism and ophthalmopathy. RNA transcripts gave rise to amplified TCR beta CDR3 regions. A set of HTBI primers served as the primers for a first-round RT-PCR of the TCR CDR3. TCRdb recomputed calls from the multiplex PCR reads with MiXCR, one row per CDR3 protein. The sample carries 400,000 to 600,000 distinct CDR3 sequences, around 20% recorded once. Input material: blood. The source of these receptors is a young man with Graves' hyperthyroidism.

The chain links TRBV28 to TRBJ2-5, with D possibly matching TRBD1 (6 bases). From germline, CDR1 is MDHEN and CDR2 SYDVKM. The V gene lost 5 bases and the J gene lost 5 bases, with 15 bases spanning the gap. The CDR3 is made up of 14 amino acids. As DNA, the CDR3 is TGTGCCAGCAGTCCCGACAGGTTCGGCGAGACCCAGTACTTC. This sequence encodes CASSPDRFGETQYF.

Regarding this clonotype: A much larger clone lies one base from this, so it may be a read error. The chain employs TRBV2 and TRBJ1-1; D remains ambiguous. CDR1 is SNHLY, CDR2 FYNNEI, per germline. Deletions cut 10 bases from V and 3 bases from J, with 9 bases between. The CDR3 contains 11 residues. The DNA for the CDR3 is TGTGCCACTACATCCTACACTGAAGCTTTCTTT. Its protein product is CATTSYTEAFF.

This clonotype occurred a few times. The rearrangement joins TRBV13 to TRBJ1-6, with 10 bases aligning to TRBD1. CDR3 size: 15 residues. CDR1 is PRHDT, CDR2 FYEKMQ, per germline (reference sequence). The junction had 6 bases not matched to a gene; V was cut back by 4 bases and J by 9 bases. As DNA, the CDR3 is TGTGCCAGCAGCTCGACAGGGGGCGAGGGTTCACCCCTCCACTTT. Translation gives CASSSTGGEGSPLHF.

The rearrangement uses TRBV5-1 and TRBJ1-1; maybe TRBD1 (5 bases). With 6 bases removed from V and 0 bases from J, the gap between germline ends came to 18 bases. Germline CDR1 reads SGHRS; CDR2 reads YFSETQ. This CDR3 region has 16 residues. CDR3 protein: CASTLAVGAMNTEAFF. CDR3 nucleotide sequence: TGCGCCAGCACCCTGGCGGTCGGGGCAATGAACACTGAAGCTTTCTTT.

This clonotype was observed a few times. The chain couples TRBV2 to TRBJ2-5; 7 nucleotides match TRBD1. Germline values: CDR1 SNHLY, CDR2 FYNNEI. This CDR3 region has 18 residues. V was pared by 6 bases and J by 1 base, with 17 bases of the junction left unmatched. The CDR3 reads CASSYSERQGKSQETQYF. In nucleotides, the CDR3 is TGTGCCAGCAGCTACTCAGAACGACAGGGAAAGTCCCAAGAGACCCAGTACTTC.

This clonotype showed up many times. The genes are TRBV6-1 and TRBJ2-7; D call uncertain. The CDR3 runs 14 residues. V was trimmed by 6 bases and J by 5 bases, leaving 17 bases between them. Germline CDR1 is MNHNS and CDR2 is SASEGT. CDR3 in DNA: TGTGCCAGCAGCTCCCACGACGGGCGCAACGAGCAGTACTTC. Its protein product is CASSSHDGRNEQYF.

This clonotype has more than one count but fewer than ten. One end of the junction fails to match germline, which may point to a read error. V gene TRBV12-3 or TRBV12-4 combines with J gene TRBJ2-2, with D maybe TRBD1 (6 bases). The CDR3 runs to 16 residues. The CDR3 sequence is CASSPTTGANTGELLF. CDR3 DNA: TGTGCCAGCAGCCCCACGACAGGCGCGAACACCGGGGAGCTGTTGTTT.

This clonotype has a count of ten or more. The chain links TRBV30 to TRBJ2-7, with TRBD1 matching 8 bases. The germline V gene has CDR1 GTSNPN and CDR2 SVGIG (reference sequence). The CDR3 extends over 13 amino acids. Trimming cost V 4 bases and J 3 bases; bases outside gene matches: 5. The CDR3: CAWNGQGGYEQYF. The CDR3 DNA is TGTGCCTGGAATGGACAGGGAGGCTACGAGCAGTACTTC. The full variable domain, rest sourced from reference TRBV30 and TRBJ2-7, is SQTIHQWPATLVQPVGSPLSLECTVEGTSNPNLYWYRQAAGRGLQLLFYSVGIGQISSEVPQNLSASRPQDRQFILSSKKLLLSDSGFYLCAWNGQGGYEQYFGPGTRLTVT.

The table lists this clonotype with many counts. V usage is TRBV12-3 or TRBV12-4 and J usage is TRBJ1-6; no definite D call. The CDR3 runs to 14 residues. The V gene lost 10 bases and the J gene lost 0 bases, with 10 bases spanning the gap. The CDR3 loop is CATGESSYNSPLHF. In DNA, the CDR3 is TGTGCCACCGGGGAGAGCTCCTATAATTCACCCCTCCACTTT.